The 16 T cell receptor beta chains in this list originate from one sample, sequenced in a study of Graves' ophthalmopathy and Graves' hyperthyroidism. From RNA, the CDR3 regions of TCR beta chains were amplified and sequenced. The first round was an RT-PCR with HTBI primers, and the second round was a multiplex PCR. TCRdb ran MiXCR on the multiplex PCR reads and lists one entry per CDR3 protein. The sample has 300,000 to 450,000 distinct CDR3 sequences; about 18% are singletons. Specimen: peripheral blood. These receptors originate from an adult woman with stable Graves' hyperthyroidism.

This clonotype showed up many times. The chain links TRBV4-1 to TRBJ2-5, with D maybe TRBD1 (6 bases). Germline values: CDR1 MGHRA, CDR2 YSYEKL. The CDR3 extends over 16 amino acids. V dropped 0 bases and J dropped 2 bases, with 13 bases sitting between them. The CDR3 sequence is CASSQDPDRRQETQYF. The DNA for the CDR3 is TGCGCCAGCAGCCAAGATCCGGACAGACGGCAAGAGACCCAGTACTTC.

This clonotype showed up many times. The chain combines TRBV20-1 with TRBJ1-1; D is uncertain. Looked up from germline, CDR1 is DFQATT and CDR2 is SNEGSKA (reference sequence). The CDR3 spans 13 residues. V was pared by 3 bases and J by 0 bases, with 8 bases between. The CDR3 spells CSARLQLNTEAFF. In DNA, the CDR3 is TGCAGTGCTAGGCTCCAACTGAACACTGAAGCTTTCTTT.

This clonotype was counted at least ten times. This may arise from a read error, as a much more abundant clone is one base away. The chain couples TRBV6-4 to TRBJ1-2; D remains ambiguous. From germline, CDR1 is MRHNA and CDR2 SNTAGT. This CDR3 has 13 residues. The CDR3 DNA follows: TGTGCCAGCGGTGACTCGCCGTTTGGTGGCTACACCTTC. It encodes CASGDSPFGGYTF.

This clonotype was detected many times. The V call is TRBV6-1, the J call TRBJ1-5; D not certain. The V gene's germline CDR1 is MNHNS and CDR2 SASEGT. Trimming pared 3 bases from V and 11 bases from J, leaving 17 bases between. The CDR3 sequence is 14 residues long. Written as DNA, the CDR3 is TGTGCCAGCAGTGATCCCCTGGTTCAGTTGGCCCAGCATTTT. Translation: CASSDPLVQLAQHF.

The chain joins TRBV24-1 to TRBJ1-2; D remains ambiguous. The CDR3 is 14 amino acids. Trimming took 0 bases from V and 4 from J, leaving 8 bases between them. The germline CDR1 and CDR2 sequences are KGHDR and SFDVKD. The CDR3: CATSDLNARYGYTF. The CDR3 bases are TGTGCCACCAGTGATTTGAACGCACGCTATGGCTACACCTTC.

Ten or more counts support this clonotype. The genes are TRBV10-2 and TRBJ2-7; D may be TRBD1 or TRBD2 (5 bases each). The germline V gene encodes CDR1 WSHSY and CDR2 SAAADI. V gave up 6 bases and J gave up 2 bases, with 11 bases separating them. The CDR3 covers 13 residues. The CDR3 loop is CASRRGGTYEQYF. CDR3 sequence (DNA): TGCGCCAGCAGGAGGGGCGGAACCTACGAGCAGTACTTC.

This chain connects TRBV6-1 to TRBJ2-7; D unresolved. Per the germline V gene, CDR1 is MNHNS and CDR2 is SASEGT. The CDR3 has 13 amino acids. Deletions cut 6 bases from V and 4 bases from J, with 13 bases between. CDR3 in amino acids: CASSPMDGYEQYF. CDR3 DNA: TGTGCCAGCAGCCCTATGGACGGTTACGAGCAGTACTTC.

This clonotype has at least ten counts. This chain uses TRBV19 with TRBJ1-5; a possible D gene is TRBD1 (5 bases). V lost 9 bases to trimming and J lost 0 bases, with 21 bases between them. The CDR3 is 17 residues long. The V gene's germline CDR1 is LNHDA and CDR2 SQIVND (reference sequence). Here the CDR3 DNA reads TGTGCCAGCGGGAGGGGAGAGGGCCGTTATAGCAATCAGCCCCAGCATTTT. This sequence encodes CASGRGEGRYSNQPQHF. Supplemented by reference TRBV19 and TRBJ1-5, the full variable domain reads DGGITQSPKYLFRKEGQNVTLSCEQNLNHDAMYWYRQDPGQGLRLIYYSQIVNDFQKGDIAEGYSVSREKKESFPLTVTSAQKNPTAFYLCASGRGEGRYSNQPQHFGDGTRLSIL.

The chain joins TRBV12-3 or TRBV12-4 to TRBJ1-1, with D perhaps TRBD1 (6 bases). The CDR3 is made up of 15 amino acids. The V end lost 6 bases, the J end lost 1 base, and 15 bases lay between the germline ends. CDR3 bases: TGTGCCAGCAGGGGATTGTGGGGGCGGAACACTGAAGCTTTCTTT. Amino acids: CASRGLWGRNTEAFF.

This clonotype showed up many times. This rearrangement joins TRBV20-1 to TRBJ2-5; the D call may be TRBD1 or TRBD2 (6 bases each). Germline V gene sequence: CDR1 DFQATT, CDR2 SNEGSKA (reference sequence). The CDR3 has 13 amino acids. V was trimmed by 4 bases and J by 5 bases, leaving 14 bases between them. CDR3 residues: CSAKGGSFETQYF. For the CDR3, the DNA is TGCAGTGCTAAAGGGGGGTCCTTCGAGACCCAGTACTTC.

This clonotype was seen ten or more times. V usage is TRBV11-2 and J usage is TRBJ2-4; D gene unclear. The CDR3 is 15 amino acids. Germline values: CDR1 SGHAT, CDR2 FQNNGV. Deletions cut 3 bases from V and 4 bases from J, with 13 bases between. The CDR3 loop reads CASSFRTKEKNIQYF. For the CDR3, the DNA is TGTGCCAGCAGCTTCCGGACGAAAGAAAAAAACATTCAGTACTTC.

There are many counts of this clonotype. The J gene is TRBJ1-2, the V gene TRBV28; D may be TRBD1 (6 bases). The CDR3 totals 14 residues. Trimming pared 4 bases from V and 3 bases from J, leaving 12 bases between. CDR1 is MDHEN, CDR2 SYDVKM, per germline. This CDR3 reads CASSSEQGHYGYTF. The CDR3 DNA follows: TGTGCCAGCAGTTCGGAACAGGGTCACTATGGCTACACCTTC.

V is TRBV28 and J is TRBJ2-7, with 11 bases matching TRBD2. The CDR3 totals 15 residues. J was trimmed by 0 bases and V by 8 bases; bases with no gene match: 6. Per the germline V gene, CDR1 is MDHEN and CDR2 is SYDVKM. The CDR3 DNA reads TGTGCCAGCTTTCCTAGCGGGAGGAGCTCCTACGAGCAGTACTTC. Translation: CASFPSGRSSYEQYF. The whole variable domain, remainder taken from reference TRBV28 and TRBJ2-7, is DVKVTQSSRYLVKRTGEKVFLECVQDMDHENMFWYRQDPGLGLRLIYFSYDVKMKEKGDIPEGYSVSREKKERFSLILESASTNQTSMYLCASFPSGRSSYEQYFGPGTRLTVT.

This clonotype was picked up many times. The chain is built from TRBV7-8 and TRBJ2-5; maybe TRBD2 (5 bases). The CDR3 consists of 14 residues. The germline CDR1 and CDR2 sequences are SGHVS and FQNEAQ. Trimming left V 5 bases short and J 4 bases short, with 14 bases between. The CDR3 nucleotides read TGTGCCAGCAGCCCTTACCCGGGGATAGAGACCCAGTACTTC. It yields the protein CASSPYPGIETQYF.

This clonotype was recorded at least ten times. The V and J genes are TRBV5-1 and TRBJ2-2, with TRBD2 matching 13 bases. The junction had 1 base not matched to a gene; V was cut back by 0 bases and J by 2 bases. The CDR3 covers 17 residues. In germline, CDR1 is SGHRS, CDR2 YFSETQ. The CDR3 region is CASSLGLAGGNTGELFF. CDR3 nucleotide sequence: TGCGCCAGCAGCTTGGGACTAGCGGGAGGAAACACCGGGGAGCTGTTTTTT.

Only a few counts were recorded for this clonotype. The chain is built from TRBV11-2 and TRBJ2-3, with TRBD1 identical over 7 bases. Trimming at V came to 3 bases and at J to 0 bases, leaving 9 bases not matched to a gene. This CDR3 spans 17 amino acids. CDR1 and CDR2 from the germline V gene are SGHAT and FQNNGV. In DNA form, the CDR3 reads TGTGCCAGCAGCTTCCCCCGGACAGGACCTAGCACAGATACGCAGTATTTT. Its protein product is CASSFPRTGPSTDTQYF.